Included here is one TCR beta chain sequence, with context. The sample belongs to a study of blood T cell repertoires in COVID-19. In terms of age and location, participants ranged from roughly 18 to 95 years and lived in about 25 US areas. Sequencing was performed with immunoSEQ multiplex PCR; in TCRdb, only in-frame clones are kept and a portion is missing. Altogether more than 150,000 clones are present, roughly 80% being singletons, with the ten largest covering roughly 12%. This TCR was recovered from a man in his forties or fifties who had recovered from COVID-19. Sequenced material: PBMCs or T cells enriched from blood (not recorded which).

The CDR3 sequence: CASSYRTGGNETQYF. CDR3 DNA sequence: TGTGCCAGCAGCTATCGGACAGGGGGAAACGAGACCCAGTACTTC. V gene TRBV13 combines with J gene TRBJ2-5; 10 bases map to TRBD1. CDR3 length equals 15 residues. The V and J ends lost 4 bases and 5 bases, in that order; junction bases with no gene match: 7. Germline CDR1 PRHDT, CDR2 FYEKMQ (reference sequence). Together with reference TRBV13 and TRBJ2-5, the CDR3 gives the full variable domain: AAGVIQSPRHLIKEKRETATLKCYPIPRHDTVYWYQQGPGQDPQFLISFYEKMQSDKGSIPDRFSAQQFSDYHSELNMSSLELGDSALYFCASSYRTGGNETQYFGPGTRLLVL.